The 4 T cell receptor beta chains below come from one sample, sequenced in a study of blood T cell repertoires in COVID-19. Profiling relied on immunoSEQ multiplex PCR, and the TCRdb table lists in-frame clones only, not all of them. The table shows 70,000 to 95,000 clones, with around 90% occurring only once. Sequenced sample: peripheral blood. The source is a man aged 50-60 years with active COVID-19.

This clone was detected once. This chain joins TRBV28 and TRBJ2-3; D unclear. This CDR3 is 15 amino acids long. Germline V gene sequence: CDR1 MDHEN, CDR2 SYDVKM. V dropped 3 bases and J dropped 3 bases, with 13 bases sitting between them. CDR3 in amino acids: CASSFLITPTDTQYF. CDR3 nucleotides: TGTGCCAGCAGTTTCCTAATTACCCCGACAGATACGCAGTATTTT.

The V call is TRBV3-1 (or the pseudogene TRBV3-2), the J call TRBJ2-1; a weak D match, TRBD2 (6 bases). The CDR3 has 16 amino acids. Germline V gene sequence: CDR1 LGHDT, CDR2 YNNKEL (reference sequence). V was trimmed by 2 bases and J by 4 bases, leaving 15 bases between them. The CDR3 DNA is TGTGCCAGCAGCCAAAACCTAGCGAGTCCTTACAATGAGCAGTTCTTC. This encodes CASSQNLASPYNEQFF.

V usage is TRBV28 and J usage is TRBJ1-4, with 11 bases that match TRBD1. Germline V gene sequence: CDR1 MDHEN, CDR2 SYDVKM. This CDR3 is built from 18 residues. J gave up 2 bases and V 6 bases, and 11 bases lay outside the gene matches. DNA for the CDR3: TGTGCCAGCAGACTGCGGACAGGGGGCTGGAGGACTAATGAAAAACTGTTTTTT. Amino acid sequence: CASRLRTGGWRTNEKLFF.

This chain joins TRBV6-5 and TRBJ1-1; weak D call: TRBD1 (5 bases). V lost 5 bases to trimming and J lost 1 base, with 8 bases between them. Germline loops: CDR1 MNHEY, CDR2 SVGAGI. The CDR3 extends over 13 amino acids. The CDR3 loop is CASSKTGNTEAFF. CDR3 DNA: TGTGCCAGCAGTAAAACAGGGAACACTGAAGCTTTCTTT.